Sequencing of this T cell receptor beta chain was carried out in a study of OX40 agonist ivuxolimab in advanced cancers. At the level of the study: The eligibility criteria allowed prior anti-PD-1, anti-PD-L1 or anti-CTLA-4 therapy, and approximately 40% had some. Study results and limitations: Determination of antigen specificity was not performed for the expanded peripheral T cells.

Assay: immunoSEQ multiplex PCR; the TCRdb copy retains only in-frame clones and omits some. The table has about 80,000 clones, nearly 95% seen once; the top ten hold 8% to 13%. Note on this clone: Its antigen is not known.

This CDR3 has 16 amino acids. Trimming removed 0 bases at V and 4 bases at J, with 13 bases between. Germline values: CDR1 SGHVS, CDR2 FQNEAQ. This receptor was obtained from an adult with an advanced solid tumor such as melanoma, head and neck, liver or kidney cancer. The V and J genes are TRBV7-8 and TRBJ2-1, with D perhaps TRBD2 (6 bases). The material was CD4+ or CD8+ T cells sorted from blood, obtained in a trial of the OX40 agonist ivuxolimab. The CDR3 loop is CASSLAFSGSYNEQFF. Here the CDR3 DNA reads TGTGCCAGCAGCTTAGCCTTCAGCGGGTCATACAATGAGCAGTTCTTC. The variable domain in full, with the rest retrieved from reference TRBV7-8 and TRBJ2-1, is GAGVSQSPRYKVAKRGQDVALRCDPISGHVSLFWYQQALGQGPEFLTYFQNEAQLDKSGLPSDRFFAERPEGSVSTLKIQRTQQEDSAVYLCASSLAFSGSYNEQFFGPGTRLTVL.